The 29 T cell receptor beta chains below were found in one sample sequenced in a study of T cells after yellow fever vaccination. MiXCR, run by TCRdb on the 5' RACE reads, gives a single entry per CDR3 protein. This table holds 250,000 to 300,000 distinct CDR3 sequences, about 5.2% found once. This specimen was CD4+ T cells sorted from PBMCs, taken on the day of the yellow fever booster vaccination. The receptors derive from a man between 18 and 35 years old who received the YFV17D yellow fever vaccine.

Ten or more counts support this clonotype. CDR3 amino acids: CASSRLAGAYQETQYF. CDR3 in DNA: TGTGCCAGCAGCCGTCTAGCGGGGGCGTACCAAGAGACCCAGTACTTC. This chain links TRBV7-2 with TRBJ2-5, with TRBD2 matching 10 bases. Germline CDR1 is SGHTA and CDR2 is FQGNSA. This CDR3 comprises 16 residues. Trimming took 5 bases from V and 0 from J; bases not matched to a gene: 6.

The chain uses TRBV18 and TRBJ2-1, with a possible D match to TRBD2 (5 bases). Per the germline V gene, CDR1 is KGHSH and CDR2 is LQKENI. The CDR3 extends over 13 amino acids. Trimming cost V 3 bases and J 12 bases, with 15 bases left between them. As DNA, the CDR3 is TGTGCCAGCTCACCTGGACGGGATCAGATGCAGTTCTTC. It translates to CASSPGRDQMQFF. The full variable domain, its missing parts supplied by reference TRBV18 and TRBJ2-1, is NAGVMQNPRHLVRRRGQEARLRCSPMKGHSHVYWYRQLPEEGLKFMVYLQKENIIDESGMPKERFSAEFPKEGPSILRIQQVVRGDSAAYFCASSPGRDQMQFFGPGTRLTVL.

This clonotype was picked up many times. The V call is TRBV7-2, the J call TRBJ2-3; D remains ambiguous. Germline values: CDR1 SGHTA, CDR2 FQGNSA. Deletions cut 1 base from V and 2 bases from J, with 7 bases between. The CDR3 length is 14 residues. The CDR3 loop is CASSLEYVTDTQYF. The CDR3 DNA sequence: TGTGCCAGCAGCTTAGAGTACGTCACAGATACGCAGTATTTT.

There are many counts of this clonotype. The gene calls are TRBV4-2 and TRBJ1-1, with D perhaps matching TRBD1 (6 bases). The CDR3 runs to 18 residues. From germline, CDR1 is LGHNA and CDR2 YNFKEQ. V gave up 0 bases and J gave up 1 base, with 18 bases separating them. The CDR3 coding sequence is TGTGCCAGCAGCCAAGACACCCGGGACACCCGATCGAACACTGAAGCTTTCTTT. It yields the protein CASSQDTRDTRSNTEAFF.

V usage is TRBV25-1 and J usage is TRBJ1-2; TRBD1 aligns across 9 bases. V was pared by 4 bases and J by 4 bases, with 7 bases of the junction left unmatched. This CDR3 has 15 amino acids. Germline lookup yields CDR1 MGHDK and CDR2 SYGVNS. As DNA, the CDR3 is TGTGCCAGCAGTGTAGCCGGGACAGGGAGCTATGGCTACACCTTC. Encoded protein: CASSVAGTGSYGYTF.

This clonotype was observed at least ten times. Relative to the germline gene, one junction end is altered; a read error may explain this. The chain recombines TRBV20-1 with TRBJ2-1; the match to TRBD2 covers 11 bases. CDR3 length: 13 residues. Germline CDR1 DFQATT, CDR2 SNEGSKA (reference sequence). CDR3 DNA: TGCAGTGCTAGAGAGCCACTAGCGGGGGCCCGGGTCTTC. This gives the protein CSAREPLAGARVF.

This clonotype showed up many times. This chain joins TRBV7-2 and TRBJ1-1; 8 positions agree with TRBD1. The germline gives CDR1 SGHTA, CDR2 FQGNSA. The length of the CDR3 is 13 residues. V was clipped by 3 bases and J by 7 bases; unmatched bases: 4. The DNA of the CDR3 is TGTGCCAGCAGCTTTGCAGGGGGCAATGAAGCTTTCTTT. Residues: CASSFAGGNEAFF.

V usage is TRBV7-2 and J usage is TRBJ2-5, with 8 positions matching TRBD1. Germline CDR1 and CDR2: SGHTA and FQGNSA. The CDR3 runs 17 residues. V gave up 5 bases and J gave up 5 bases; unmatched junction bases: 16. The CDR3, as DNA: TGTGCCAGCAGCCAACGGCGGGCGACAGGGGTTGGGGAGACCCAGTACTTC. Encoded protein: CASSQRRATGVGETQYF.

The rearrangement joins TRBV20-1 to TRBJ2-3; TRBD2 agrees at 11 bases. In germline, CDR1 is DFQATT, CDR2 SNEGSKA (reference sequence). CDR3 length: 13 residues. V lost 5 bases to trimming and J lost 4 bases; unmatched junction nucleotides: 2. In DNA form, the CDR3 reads TGCAGTGCTGGTAGCGGGGGGGCAGATACGCAGTATTTT. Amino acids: CSAGSGGADTQYF.

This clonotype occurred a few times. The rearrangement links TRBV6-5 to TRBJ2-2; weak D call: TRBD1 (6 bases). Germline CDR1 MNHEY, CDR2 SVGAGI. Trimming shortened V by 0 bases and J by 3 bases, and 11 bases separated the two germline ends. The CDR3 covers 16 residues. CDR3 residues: CASSYSAGADTGELFF. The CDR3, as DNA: TGTGCCAGCAGTTACTCGGCAGGGGCGGACACCGGGGAGCTGTTTTTT.

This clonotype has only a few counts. CDR3 in DNA: TGTGCCATCAGTGAGTCAAGGGGGCGCACTGGAAACACCATATATTTT. This codes for CAISESRGRTGNTIYF. The chain has TRBV10-3 and TRBJ1-3; the match to TRBD1 covers 7 bases. V lost 0 bases, J lost 2 bases, and 4 bases stayed unmatched. The CDR3 is made up of 16 amino acids. Germline V gene lookup returns CDR1 ENHRY and CDR2 SYGVKD.

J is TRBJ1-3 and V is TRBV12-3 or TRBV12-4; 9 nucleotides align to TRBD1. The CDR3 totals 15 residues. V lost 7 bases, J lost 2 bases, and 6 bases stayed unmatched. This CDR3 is CASTRDRDPGNTIYF. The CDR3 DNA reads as TGTGCCAGCACCCGGGACAGGGATCCTGGAAACACCATATATTTT.

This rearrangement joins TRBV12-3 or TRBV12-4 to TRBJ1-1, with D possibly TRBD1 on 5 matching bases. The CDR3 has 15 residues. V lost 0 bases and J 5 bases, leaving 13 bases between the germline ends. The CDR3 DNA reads TGTGCCAGCAGTTTAGCTGGGACTTCGAGGACTGAAGCTTTCTTT. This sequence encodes CASSLAGTSRTEAFF.

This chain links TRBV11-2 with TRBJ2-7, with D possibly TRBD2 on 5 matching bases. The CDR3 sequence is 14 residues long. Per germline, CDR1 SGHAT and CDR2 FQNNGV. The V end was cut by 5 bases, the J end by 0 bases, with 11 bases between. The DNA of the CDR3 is TGTGCCAGCAGCCCTTCGGGGAGCTCCTACGAGCAGTACTTC. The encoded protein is CASSPSGSSYEQYF.

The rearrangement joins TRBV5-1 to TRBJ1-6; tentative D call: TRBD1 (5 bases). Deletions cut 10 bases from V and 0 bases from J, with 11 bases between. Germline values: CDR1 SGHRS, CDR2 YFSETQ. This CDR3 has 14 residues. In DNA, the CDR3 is TGCGCCGTGGGACCTCGCTCCTATAATTCACCCCTCCACTTT. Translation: CAVGPRSYNSPLHF.

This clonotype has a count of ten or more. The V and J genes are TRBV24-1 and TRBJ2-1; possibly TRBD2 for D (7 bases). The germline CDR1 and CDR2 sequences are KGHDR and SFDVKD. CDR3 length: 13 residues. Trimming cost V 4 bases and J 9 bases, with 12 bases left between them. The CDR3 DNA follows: TGTGCCACCAGTGACCGGGGGGCTAGTGAGCAGTTCTTC. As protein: CATSDRGASEQFF.

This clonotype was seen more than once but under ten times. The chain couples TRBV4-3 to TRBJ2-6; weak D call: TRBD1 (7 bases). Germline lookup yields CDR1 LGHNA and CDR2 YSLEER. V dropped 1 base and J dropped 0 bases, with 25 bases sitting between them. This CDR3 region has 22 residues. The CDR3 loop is CASSQALFGAGQISSGANVLTF. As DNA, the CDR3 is TGCGCCAGCAGCCAAGCCCTATTCGGGGCGGGACAGATTAGCTCTGGGGCCAACGTCCTGACTTTC.

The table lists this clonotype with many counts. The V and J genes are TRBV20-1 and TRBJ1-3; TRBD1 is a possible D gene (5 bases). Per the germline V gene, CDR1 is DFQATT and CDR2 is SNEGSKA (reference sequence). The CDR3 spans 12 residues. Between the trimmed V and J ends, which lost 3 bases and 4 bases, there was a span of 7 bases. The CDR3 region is CSARGVGNTIYF. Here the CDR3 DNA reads TGCAGTGCTAGGGGGGTCGGAAACACCATATATTTT.

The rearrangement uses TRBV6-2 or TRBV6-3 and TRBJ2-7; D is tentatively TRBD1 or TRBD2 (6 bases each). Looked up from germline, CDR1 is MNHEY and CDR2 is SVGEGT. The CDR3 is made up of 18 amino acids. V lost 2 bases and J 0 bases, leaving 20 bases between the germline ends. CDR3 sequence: CASSYRPPGGHRSYEQYV. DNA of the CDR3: TGTGCCAGCAGTTACCGTCCCCCCGGGGGCCATCGCTCCTACGAGCAGTACGTC.

CDR3 amino acids: CASSEEGQTQYF. The CDR3 DNA is TGTGCCAGCAGTGAGGAGGGTCAGACCCAGTACTTC. V gene TRBV2 combines with J gene TRBJ2-5; a weak D match, TRBD2 (6 bases). Germline assignment: CDR1 SNHLY and CDR2 FYNNEI. This CDR3 contains 12 residues. V was trimmed by 3 bases and J by 6 bases, leaving 8 bases between them. The whole variable domain, filled in from reference TRBV2 and TRBJ2-5, reads EPEVTQTPSHQVTQMGQEVILRCVPISNHLYFYWYRQILGQKVEFLVSFYNNEISEKSEIFDDQFSVERPDGSNFTLKIRSTKLEDSAMYFCASSEEGQTQYFGPGTRLLVL.

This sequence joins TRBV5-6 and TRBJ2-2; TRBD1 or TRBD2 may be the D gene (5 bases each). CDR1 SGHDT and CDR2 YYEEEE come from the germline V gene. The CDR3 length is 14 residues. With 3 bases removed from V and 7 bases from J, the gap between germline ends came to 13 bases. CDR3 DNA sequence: TGTGCCAGCAGCTCCGGGACCTTGGACGGGGAGCTGTTTTTT. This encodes CASSSGTLDGELFF.

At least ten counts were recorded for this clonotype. For the CDR3, the DNA is TGCGCCAGCAGGACAGTGGGGGGCTACAATGAGCAGTTCTTC. Residues: CASRTVGGYNEQFF. The chain is built from TRBV5-1 and TRBJ2-1, with a tentative D call TRBD2 (6 bases). Trimming took 5 bases from V and 3 from J, leaving 12 bases between them. The CDR3 has 14 residues. The germline gives CDR1 SGHRS, CDR2 YFSETQ.

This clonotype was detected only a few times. CDR3 in DNA: TGTGCCATCAGGGCTGGACAAGAGACCCAGTACTTC. As protein: CAIRAGQETQYF. The chain couples TRBV10-3 to TRBJ2-5; D gene unclear. The germline gives CDR1 ENHRY, CDR2 SYGVKD. The CDR3 runs to 12 residues. V lost 6 bases, J lost 2 bases, and 7 bases lay in between.

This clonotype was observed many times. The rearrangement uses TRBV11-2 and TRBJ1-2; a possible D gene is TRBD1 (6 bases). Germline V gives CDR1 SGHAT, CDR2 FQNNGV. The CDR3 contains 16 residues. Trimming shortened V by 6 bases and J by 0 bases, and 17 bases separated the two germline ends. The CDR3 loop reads CASRTLTGRTNYGYTF. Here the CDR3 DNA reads TGTGCCAGCAGAACCCTAACAGGGCGGACTAACTATGGCTACACCTTC.

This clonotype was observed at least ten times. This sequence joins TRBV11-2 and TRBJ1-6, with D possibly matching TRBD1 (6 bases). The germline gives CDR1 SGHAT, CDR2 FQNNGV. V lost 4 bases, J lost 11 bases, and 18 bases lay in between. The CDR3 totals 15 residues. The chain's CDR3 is CASSSRRGRGTPLHF. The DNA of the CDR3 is TGTGCCAGCAGCTCCCGGAGGGGGAGAGGGACACCCCTCCACTTT.

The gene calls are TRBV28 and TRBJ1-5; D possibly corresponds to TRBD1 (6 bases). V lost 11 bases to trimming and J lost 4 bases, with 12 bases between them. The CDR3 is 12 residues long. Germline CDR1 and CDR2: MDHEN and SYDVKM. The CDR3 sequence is CAGGPVNQPQHF. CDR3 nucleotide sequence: TGTGCCGGGGGGCCTGTAAATCAGCCCCAGCATTTT.

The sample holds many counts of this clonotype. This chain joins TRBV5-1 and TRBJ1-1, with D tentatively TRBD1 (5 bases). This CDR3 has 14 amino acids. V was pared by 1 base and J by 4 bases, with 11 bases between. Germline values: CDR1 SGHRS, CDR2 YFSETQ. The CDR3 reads CASSLFQGSTEAFF. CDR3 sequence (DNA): TGCGCCAGCAGCTTGTTTCAGGGATCCACTGAAGCTTTCTTT.

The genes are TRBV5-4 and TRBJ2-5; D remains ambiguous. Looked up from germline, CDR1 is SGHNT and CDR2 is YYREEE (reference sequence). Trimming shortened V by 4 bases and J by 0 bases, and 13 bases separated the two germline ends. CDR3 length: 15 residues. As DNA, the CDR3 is TGTGCCAGCAGCGCAGACCATCAGTACCAAGAGACCCAGTACTTC. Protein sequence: CASSADHQYQETQYF.

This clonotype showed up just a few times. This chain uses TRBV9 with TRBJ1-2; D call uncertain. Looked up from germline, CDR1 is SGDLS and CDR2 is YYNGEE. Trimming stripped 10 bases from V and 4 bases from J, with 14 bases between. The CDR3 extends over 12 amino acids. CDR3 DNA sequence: TGTGCCTCCCAGCCCACCCTCTATGGCTACACCTTC. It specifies CASQPTLYGYTF.